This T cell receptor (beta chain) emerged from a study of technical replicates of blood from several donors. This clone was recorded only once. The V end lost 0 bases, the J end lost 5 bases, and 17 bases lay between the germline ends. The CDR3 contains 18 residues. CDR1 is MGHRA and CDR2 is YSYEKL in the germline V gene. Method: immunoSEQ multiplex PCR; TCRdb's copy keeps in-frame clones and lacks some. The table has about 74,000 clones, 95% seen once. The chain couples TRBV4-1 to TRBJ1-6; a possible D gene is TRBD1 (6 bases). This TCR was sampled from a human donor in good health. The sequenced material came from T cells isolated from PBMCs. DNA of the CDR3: TGCGCCAGCAGCCAAGAGGCCAGGGGATCGATAAATAATTCACCCCTCCACTTT. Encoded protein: CASSQEARGSINNSPLHF.